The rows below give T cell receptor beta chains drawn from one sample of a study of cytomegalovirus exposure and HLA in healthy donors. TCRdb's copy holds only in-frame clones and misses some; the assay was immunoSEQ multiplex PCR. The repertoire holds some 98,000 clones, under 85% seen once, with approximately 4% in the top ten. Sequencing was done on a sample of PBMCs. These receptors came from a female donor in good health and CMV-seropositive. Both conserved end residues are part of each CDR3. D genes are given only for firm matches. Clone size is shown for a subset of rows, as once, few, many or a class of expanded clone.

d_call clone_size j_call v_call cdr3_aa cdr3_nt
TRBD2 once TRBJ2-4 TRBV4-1 CASSQDQAGAYIQYF TGCGCCAGCAGCCAAGATCAAGCGGGAGCCTACATTCAGTACTTC
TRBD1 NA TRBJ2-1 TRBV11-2 CASRQGGQGNEQFF TGTGCCAGCCGACAGGGGGGGCAGGGGAATGAGCAGTTCTTC
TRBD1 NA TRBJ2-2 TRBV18 CASSRTGERGTGELFF TGTGCCAGCTCACGGACAGGGGAGCGAGGCACCGGGGAGCTGTTTTTT
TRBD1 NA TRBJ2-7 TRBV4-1 CASSQAGTGGSEQYF TGCGCCAGCAGCCAAGCCGGGACAGGGGGCTCCGAGCAGTACTTC
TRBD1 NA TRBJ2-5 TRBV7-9 CASSLGTGSQETQYF TGTGCCAGCAGCCTAGGGACAGGGTCCCAAGAGACCCAGTACTTC
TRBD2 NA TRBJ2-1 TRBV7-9 CASSLMAGAYNEQFF TGTGCCAGCAGCTTAATGGCGGGAGCCTACAATGAGCAGTTCTTC
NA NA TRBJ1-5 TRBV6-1 CASSEERQFGINQPQHF TGTGCCAGCAGTGAAGAGCGACAGTTTGGGATCAATCAGCCCCAGCATTTT
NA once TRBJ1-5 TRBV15 CATSSFSNQPQHF TGTGCCACCAGCAGCTTCAGCAATCAGCCCCAGCATTTT
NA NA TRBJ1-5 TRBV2 CASSDGGRNQPQHF TGTGCCAGCAGTGATGGGGGGAGAAATCAGCCCCAGCATTTT
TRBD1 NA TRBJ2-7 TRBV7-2 CASSLGGQGVAEQYF TGTGCCAGCAGCTTAGGGGGACAGGGAGTTGCCGAGCAGTACTTC
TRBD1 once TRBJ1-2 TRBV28 CASSLGQGAYGYTF TGTGCCAGCAGCTTGGGACAGGGGGCCTATGGCTACACCTTC
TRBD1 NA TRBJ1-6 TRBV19 CASATDRVSPLHF TGTGCCAGTGCTACCGACAGGGTTTCACCCCTCCACTTT
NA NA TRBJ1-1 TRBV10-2 CATNRQDPGATEAFF TGCGCCACCAACCGACAGGATCCAGGGGCCACTGAAGCTTTCTTT
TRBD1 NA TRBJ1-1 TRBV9 CASSAPSGGLGTEAFF TGTGCCAGCAGCGCCCCATCAGGGGGGTTGGGAACTGAAGCTTTCTTT
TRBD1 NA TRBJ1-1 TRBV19 CASSTTGDTEAFF TGTGCCAGTAGTACCACAGGGGACACTGAAGCTTTCTTT
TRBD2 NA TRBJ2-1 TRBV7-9 CASSTPGLAGASEQFF TGTGCCAGCAGCACTCCGGGACTAGCGGGGGCCAGTGAGCAGTTCTTC
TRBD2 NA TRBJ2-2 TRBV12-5 CASGLEGWASGARELFF TGTGCTAGTGGTTTAGAAGGTTGGGCTAGCGGGGCCCGGGAGCTGTTTTTT
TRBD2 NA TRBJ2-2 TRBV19 CASSILGGGGTGELFF TGTGCCAGTAGTATACTCGGGGGGGGCGGCACCGGGGAGCTGTTTTTT
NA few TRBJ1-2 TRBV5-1 CASSPGTNNYGYTF TGCGCCAGCAGCCCCGGGACAAACAACTATGGCTACACCTTC
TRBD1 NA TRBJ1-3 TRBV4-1 CASSTTTGNQNTIYF TGCGCCAGCAGCACCACGACAGGGAATCAAAACACCATATATTTT
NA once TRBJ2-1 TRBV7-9 CASSLGEFWRASSYNEQFF TGTGCCAGCAGCTTAGGGGAGTTTTGGCGGGCCAGCTCCTACAATGAGCAGTTCTTC
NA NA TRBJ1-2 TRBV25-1 CASRQDHYGYTF TGTGCCAGCAGACAGGACCATTATGGCTACACCTTC
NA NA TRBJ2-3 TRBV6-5 CAGQWDTQYF TGTGCCGGTCAGTGGGATACGCAGTATTTT
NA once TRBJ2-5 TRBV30 CAWSAAGAETQYF TGTGCCTGGAGTGCTGCGGGGGCCGAGACCCAGTACTTC
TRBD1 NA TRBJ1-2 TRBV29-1 CSVDPTGAPWDGTF TGCAGCGTTGATCCGACAGGGGCCCCATGGGATGGCACCTTC